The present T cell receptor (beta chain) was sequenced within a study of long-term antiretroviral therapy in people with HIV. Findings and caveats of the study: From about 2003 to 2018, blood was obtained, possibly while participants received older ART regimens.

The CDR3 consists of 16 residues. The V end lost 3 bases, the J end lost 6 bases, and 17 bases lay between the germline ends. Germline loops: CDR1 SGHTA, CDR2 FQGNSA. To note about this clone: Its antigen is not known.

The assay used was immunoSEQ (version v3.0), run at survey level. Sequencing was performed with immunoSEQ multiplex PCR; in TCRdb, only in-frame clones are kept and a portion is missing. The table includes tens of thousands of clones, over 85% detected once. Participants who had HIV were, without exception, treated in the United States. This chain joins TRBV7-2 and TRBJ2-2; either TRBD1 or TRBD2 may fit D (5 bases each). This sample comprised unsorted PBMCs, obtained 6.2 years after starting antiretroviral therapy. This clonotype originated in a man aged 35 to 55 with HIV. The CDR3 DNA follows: TGTGCCAGCAGCTTCCCCGGGACCCTCTTCCCCGGGGAGCTGTTTTTT. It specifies CASSFPGTLFPGELFF. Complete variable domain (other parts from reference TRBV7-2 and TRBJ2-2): GAGVSQSPSNKVTEKGKDVELRCDPISGHTALYWYRQSLGQGLEFLIYFQGNSAPDKSGLPSDRFSAERTGGSVSTLTIQRTQQEDSAVYLCASSFPGTLFPGELFFGEGSRLTVL.